This T cell receptor (beta chain) derives from a study of blood T cell repertoires in COVID-19. At the level of the study: The analysed material was cDNA or gDNA that came from T cells, B-cell-depleted T cells, or PBMCs.

Methods used by the authors: Estimated nucleated cell counts came from reference gene primer amplification. This table comes from immunoSEQ multiplex PCR, and its TCRdb copy is limited to in-frame clones, with some not included. That table supplies the V and J calls and clone size; D and trimming were determined from the DNA. The sample lists under 250,000 clones, 70% to 90% occurring once. Germline V gene data show CDR1 as MGHDK and CDR2 as SYGVNS. This CDR3 spans 16 amino acids. V dropped 6 bases and J dropped 1 base, with 15 bases sitting between them. This TCR was sampled from a woman in her forties or fifties with acute COVID-19. The V and J genes are TRBV25-1 and TRBJ2-2; weak D call: TRBD1 (5 bases). Material for sequencing was PBMCs or T cells enriched from blood (not recorded which). CDR3 sequence: CASRTVGAGNTGELFF. The CDR3, as DNA: TGTGCCAGCAGGACGGTAGGGGCAGGGAACACCGGGGAGCTGTTTTTT.